This note documents a single TCR beta chain sequence. Its antigen is still unknown. These data are taken from a study of PD-1 blockade in classical Hodgkin lymphoma. Study-level findings and limits: There was a significant rise in CD4+ TCR diversity by C4D1, with no such rise for CD8+. Those achieving complete response showed baseline diversity like newly diagnosed patients.

Every patient relapsed after autologous stem cell transplantation, and brentuximab vedotin exposure varied. Best response was recorded as complete response, partial response or progressive disease. Only in-frame clones appear in the TCRdb table, and some are missing; sequencing was by immunoSEQ multiplex PCR. The table records over 13,000 clones, just under 80% of them present only once. The CDR3 extends over 11 amino acids. Germline V gives CDR1 MNHNS, CDR2 SASEGT. Between the trimmed V and J ends, which lost 7 bases and 4 bases, there was a span of 5 bases. The chain is built from TRBV6-1 and TRBJ1-3, with no clear D. The specimen comprised peripheral blood mononuclear cells (PBMCs), sampled before the second cycle of nivolumab. The TCR originated in a human donor with classical Hodgkin lymphoma. The CDR3 reads CASMLGNTIYF. The CDR3 nucleotides read TGTGCCAGCATGCTCGGAAACACCATATATTTT.